These T cell receptor beta chains were read from a single sample in a study of regulatory T cells in long-lasting Graves disease. TCRdb fed the multiplex PCR reads into MiXCR, producing one record per CDR3 protein. The sample has hundreds of thousands of distinct CDR3 sequences; less than 25% are singletons. The specimen was peripheral blood mononuclear cells (PBMCs), collected when the disease was refractory, from a patient treated with antithyroid drugs. The receptors here all came from a female donor with Graves disease. CDR3s include the opening cysteine and the closing phenylalanine or tryptophan. A D gene is named only where the DNA matches it firmly. A row's size may be missing; if present it is once, few, many or a size class.

NA	few	TRBV7-9	TRBJ2-7	TGTGCCAGCACTACAGCTACCTACGAGCAGTACTTC	CASTTATYEQYF
NA	many	TRBV28	TRBJ2-2	TGTGCCAGCAGTTTACGGAGGTCCGGGGAGCTGTTTTTT	CASSLRRSGELFF
NA	many	TRBV6-1	TRBJ1-1	TGTGCCAGCAGACCGCAAAGACTGAAGAACACTGAAGCTTTCTTT	CASRPQRLKNTEAFF
NA	NA	TRBV18	TRBJ1-5	TGTGCCAGCTCACCAGTGGGGCCTCAGCCCCAGCATTTT	CASSPVGPQPQHF
NA	many	TRBV3-1	TRBJ2-5	TGTGCCAGCAGCTCGGCGGGACGGGTGGAGACCCAGTACTTC	CASSSAGRVETQYF
NA	NA	TRBV6-1	TRBJ1-6	TGTGCCAGCAGTCCGGGTGGAAGACTGAGCTCCTATAATTCACCCCTCCACTTT	CASSPGGRLSSYNSPLHF
TRBD1	few	TRBV6-2/TRBV6-3	TRBJ1-5	TGTGCCAGCAGTTACTCCGACAGGGCTTATCAGCCCCAGCATTTT	CASSYSDRAYQPQHF
NA	many	TRBV7-2	TRBJ2-5	TGTGCCAGCAGCAGTACAGGGCCGGGAGGAGAGACCCAGTACTTC	CASSSTGPGGETQYF
NA	few	TRBV4-3	TRBJ2-7	TGCGCCAGCAGCCAAGAGGCCGTAGCCTACGAGCAGTACTTC	CASSQEAVAYEQYF
NA	NA	TRBV6-2/TRBV6-3	TRBJ2-2	TGTGCCAGCAGTTATATAAGGGGCACCGGGGAGCTGTTTTTT	CASSYIRGTGELFF
NA	many	TRBV6-2/TRBV6-3	TRBJ2-4	TGTGCCAGCAGTTACATGGGCAGGGGAAACATTCAGTACTTC	CASSYMGRGNIQYF
TRBD2	few	TRBV2	TRBJ2-1	TGTGCCAGCAGCGACGAGACTAGCGGGAATGAGCAGTTCTTC	CASSDETSGNEQFF
NA	many	TRBV6-1	TRBJ2-7	TGTGCCAGCAAACAGGCTAGCGTCCCCTACGAGCAGTACTTC	CASKQASVPYEQYF
NA	many	TRBV6-1	TRBJ2-7	TGTGCCAGCAGCTCCATGCTAGGCGGACTCCCGAATGAGCAGTACTTC	CASSSMLGGLPNEQYF
NA	NA	TRBV7-3	TRBJ2-4	TGTGCCAGCAGCTTAGACGGGGGAAACATTCAGTACTTC	CASSLDGGNIQYF
NA	few	TRBV15	TRBJ1-5	TGTGCCACCAGCAGAGATTACCCTTTCCTTAGCAATCAGCCCCAGCATTTT	CATSRDYPFLSNQPQHF
TRBD1	many	TRBV28	TRBJ1-5	TGTGCCAGCATCGGCAGGGGGAATCAGCCCCAGCATTTT	CASIGRGNQPQHF